This T cell receptor (beta chain) was found in a study of T cell changes during pregnancy in multiple sclerosis. This CDR3 is 15 amino acids long. Trimming at V came to 4 bases and at J to 2 bases, leaving 5 bases not matched to a gene. The V gene's germline CDR1 is SGHTA and CDR2 FQGNSA. Repertoires were generated with immunoSEQ multiplex PCR, while TCRdb's copy carries only in-frame clones and drops some. The top ten clones hold 1.2% of a sample with 40,000 to 50,000 clones, about 88% of them seen once. The sequence derives from a female donor with multiple sclerosis, enrolled in a pregnancy study. This sample comprised CD4+ T cells from peripheral blood mononuclear cells, obtained in the first trimester of pregnancy. The V and J genes are TRBV7-2 and TRBJ1-2, with 9 nucleotides matching TRBD1. The CDR3 DNA reads TGTGCCAGCAGCTGGGACAGGGATTTAAACTATGGCTACACCTTC. Its protein product is CASSWDRDLNYGYTF.